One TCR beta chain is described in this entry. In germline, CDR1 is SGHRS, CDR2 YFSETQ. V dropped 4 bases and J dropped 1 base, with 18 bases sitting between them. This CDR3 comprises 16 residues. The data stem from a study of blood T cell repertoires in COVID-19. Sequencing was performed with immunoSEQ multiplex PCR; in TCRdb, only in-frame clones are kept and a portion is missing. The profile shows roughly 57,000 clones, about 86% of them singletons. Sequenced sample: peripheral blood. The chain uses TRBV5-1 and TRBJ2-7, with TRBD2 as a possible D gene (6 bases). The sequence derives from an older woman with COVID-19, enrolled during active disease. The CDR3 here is CASSLRGSRPSYEQYF. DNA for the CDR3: TGCGCCAGCAGCCTTCGGGGGTCCAGACCATCCTACGAGCAGTACTTC.